This T cell receptor (beta chain) derives from a study of siplizumab effects on memory and regulatory T cells. The germline V gene encodes CDR1 LNHDA and CDR2 SQIVND (reference sequence). The CDR3 sequence is 11 residues long. Trimming left V 5 bases short and J 6 bases short, with 7 bases between. Here immunoSEQ multiplex PCR was the method, and the copy in TCRdb shows in-frame clones only, minus some. The repertoire holds tens of thousands of clones, with 95% to 97% as singletons. This TCR was sampled from a human donor in good health. The V and J genes are TRBV19 and TRBJ1-1, with D maybe TRBD1 (6 bases). Sequences were obtained from naive CD4+ T cells sorted from blood. The CDR3 DNA reads as TGTGCCAGTAGTCCAGGGGCTGAAGCTTTCTTT. Protein product: CASSPGAEAFF.